Given below is one T cell receptor beta chain in context. The target antigen is unknown. This record belongs to a study of T cells in Graves' hyperthyroidism and ophthalmopathy. Study results and caveats: A model of 13 V-J features distinguished ophthalmopathy from stable hyperthyroidism. Model-based prediction identified ophthalmopathy a median about 6.8 months prior to its onset. Most clonotypes expanded in thyroid above 0.001 were likewise present in blood.

Amplified TCR beta CDR3 regions came from RNA transcripts. The TCR CDR3 was amplified in a first-round RT-PCR using the HTBI primer set. One entry per CDR3 protein, called by TCRdb with MiXCR from the multiplex PCR reads. The table includes around 520,000 distinct CDR3 sequences, less than 25% detected once. Diagnoses used clinical symptoms, serum thyroxine and TRAb, thyroid ultrasound and orbital computed tomography. The TCR sequence derives from a woman in her 30s with Graves' ophthalmopathy. Sequences were obtained from blood.

The CDR3 DNA follows: TGTGCCAGCGTCTCGGGGGGGACGGCGAACACTGAAGCTTTCTTT. This gives the protein CASVSGGTANTEAFF. This chain joins TRBV12-3 or TRBV12-4 and TRBJ1-1; perhaps TRBD1 as D (5 bases). The germline V and J ends were trimmed by 8 bases and 1 base, with 17 bases remaining between them. The CDR3 length is 15 residues.